This is a list of T cell receptor beta chains from one sample in a study of Ad26.COV2.S vaccination and SARS-CoV-2 variants. Profiled with immunoSEQ multiplex PCR; TCRdb holds only in-frame clones, not every one. This repertoire shows roughly 140,000 clones, 70% to 90% found once; its top ten account for approximately 5.1%. The sample in question was peripheral blood, obtained after recovery from COVID-19. The origin of the receptors is a human donor who had recovered from COVID-19. CDR3s include the opening cysteine and the closing phenylalanine or tryptophan. A D gene is named only where the DNA matches it firmly. Rows may omit the clone size; those that give it use once, few, many or a size class.

V gene: TRBV6-5; D gene: NA; clone size: NA; J gene: TRBJ1-4; CDR3 DNA: TGTGCCAGCAGGCCGGGACCGTTTAATGAAAAACTGTTTTTT; CDR3 protein: CASRPGPFNEKLFF
V gene: TRBV12-3/TRBV12-4; D gene: TRBD1; clone size: NA; J gene: TRBJ1-3; CDR3 DNA: TGTGCCAGCAGTGATCAGACAGGGGGTTACGAAAATTTT; CDR3 protein: CASSDQTGGYENF
V gene: TRBV11-2; D gene: TRBD1; clone size: NA; J gene: TRBJ1-6; CDR3 DNA: TGTGCCAGCAGCTTCCCCCTGACAGGGTTAAATTCACCCCTCCACTTT; CDR3 protein: CASSFPLTGLNSPLHF
V gene: TRBV7-8; D gene: NA; clone size: NA; J gene: TRBJ1-6; CDR3 DNA: TGTGCCAGCAGCTTAGAACCTAGATCACCCCTCCACTTT; CDR3 protein: CASSLEPRSPLHF
V gene: TRBV30; D gene: TRBD1; clone size: NA; J gene: TRBJ1-1; CDR3 DNA: TGTGCCTGGACAGGGGGCCCGAGCACTGAAGCTTTCTTT; CDR3 protein: CAWTGGPSTEAFF
V gene: TRBV5-4; D gene: NA; clone size: NA; J gene: TRBJ1-6; CDR3 DNA: TGTGCCAGCAGCTTGGAAGGGCTTGGTTCACCCCTCCACTTT; CDR3 protein: CASSLEGLGSPLHF
V gene: TRBV28; D gene: NA; clone size: few; J gene: TRBJ1-5; CDR3 DNA: TGTGCCAGCACCTCCGGGGGAGGGGTCGTACAGCCCCAGCATTTT; CDR3 protein: CASTSGGGVVQPQHF
V gene: TRBV20-1; D gene: NA; clone size: NA; J gene: TRBJ1-5; CDR3 DNA: TGCAGTGCTAGTTCGGGGGCTAGCAATCAGCCCCAGCATTTT; CDR3 protein: CSASSGASNQPQHF
V gene: TRBV19; D gene: NA; clone size: NA; J gene: TRBJ2-3; CDR3 DNA: TGCGGCGCGGGGGCCACAGATACGCAGTATTTT; CDR3 protein: CGAGATDTQYF
V gene: TRBV7-2; D gene: NA; clone size: NA; J gene: TRBJ1-1; CDR3 DNA: TGTGCCAGCAGCTTAGAGGCGCGTTCCATAAAGGCTTTCTTT; CDR3 protein: CASSLEARSIKAFF
V gene: TRBV7-2; D gene: NA; clone size: NA; J gene: TRBJ1-2; CDR3 DNA: TGTGCCAGCAGCTTAACCAGTAGGGCGAACTATGGCTACACCTTC; CDR3 protein: CASSLTSRANYGYTF
V gene: TRBV7-9; D gene: NA; clone size: NA; J gene: TRBJ2-5; CDR3 DNA: TGTGCCAGTTCCCGGGACAAGGGAAAAGAGACCCAGTACTTC; CDR3 protein: CASSRDKGKETQYF
V gene: TRBV4-1; D gene: TRBD1; clone size: NA; J gene: TRBJ2-7; CDR3 DNA: TGCGCCAGCAGCCAAGTAGAATTCCGGGACAGGGGGAAACACGAGCAGTACTTC; CDR3 protein: CASSQVEFRDRGKHEQYF
V gene: TRBV11-2; D gene: NA; clone size: NA; J gene: TRBJ2-7; CDR3 DNA: TGTGCCAGCAGCTTAACAGGAGCGTACGAGCAGTACTTC; CDR3 protein: CASSLTGAYEQYF
V gene: TRBV2; D gene: NA; clone size: NA; J gene: TRBJ1-3; CDR3 DNA: TGTGCCAGCAGTGATCGGGGGTCTGGAAACACCATATATTTT; CDR3 protein: CASSDRGSGNTIYF
V gene: TRBV9; D gene: TRBD2; clone size: NA; J gene: TRBJ2-2; CDR3 DNA: TGTGCCAGCAGCGTGCAGGGACTAGACTTCACCGGGGAGCTGTTTTTT; CDR3 protein: CASSVQGLDFTGELFF
V gene: TRBV7-2; D gene: TRBD2; clone size: NA; J gene: TRBJ2-5; CDR3 DNA: TGTGCCAGCAGCTTAGCGTTACTAGCGGGGGGCCGATCCCGGCAAGAGACCCAGTACTTC; CDR3 protein: CASSLALLAGGRSRQETQYF
V gene: TRBV19; D gene: NA; clone size: NA; J gene: TRBJ1-6; CDR3 DNA: TGTGCCAGTAGTATCACAGGGAGCTCCTATAATTCACCCCTCCACTTT; CDR3 protein: CASSITGSSYNSPLHF
V gene: TRBV7-2; D gene: NA; clone size: NA; J gene: TRBJ2-7; CDR3 DNA: TGTGCCAGCAGCTTAAGAACTAGAAACTACGAGCAGTACTTC; CDR3 protein: CASSLRTRNYEQYF
V gene: TRBV18; D gene: NA; clone size: NA; J gene: TRBJ2-3; CDR3 DNA: TGTGCCAGCACCACCTGGACGGGGGGCAGCACAGATACGCAGTATTTT; CDR3 protein: CASTTWTGGSTDTQYF
V gene: TRBV11-3; D gene: NA; clone size: NA; J gene: TRBJ2-3; CDR3 DNA: TGTGCCAGCAGCTTTAATGGGGATACGCAGTATTTT; CDR3 protein: CASSFNGDTQYF
V gene: TRBV6-5; D gene: TRBD1; clone size: few; J gene: TRBJ2-7; CDR3 DNA: TGTGCCAGCAGTCCGCCCGGGACAGGGAAAAACGAGCAGTACTTC; CDR3 protein: CASSPPGTGKNEQYF
V gene: TRBV28; D gene: TRBD1; clone size: NA; J gene: TRBJ2-7; CDR3 DNA: TGTGCCAGCACTTTATACATGTTCGGGCAGGGGGCAGGAGGCGAGCAGTACTTC; CDR3 protein: CASTLYMFGQGAGGEQYF
V gene: TRBV18; D gene: NA; clone size: NA; J gene: TRBJ2-5; CDR3 DNA: TGTGCCAGCTCACCACCATCACGGACCGGAGAGACCCAGTACTTC; CDR3 protein: CASSPPSRTGETQYF
V gene: TRBV4-3; D gene: TRBD2; clone size: NA; J gene: TRBJ2-7; CDR3 DNA: TGCGCCAGCAGCCAAGACACTCTCCGGGGGGGGCTTCCCTACGAGCAGTACTTC; CDR3 protein: CASSQDTLRGGLPYEQYF
V gene: TRBV6-5; D gene: NA; clone size: NA; J gene: TRBJ1-2; CDR3 DNA: TGTGCCAGCAGTTACAATGCCCGCGATGGCTACACCTTC; CDR3 protein: CASSYNARDGYTF
V gene: TRBV2; D gene: NA; clone size: NA; J gene: TRBJ1-3; CDR3 DNA: TGTGCCAGCGGCGGCGGCGTCATTTGGGCTGGAAACACCATATATTTT; CDR3 protein: CASGGGVIWAGNTIYF
V gene: TRBV4-3; D gene: NA; clone size: NA; J gene: TRBJ2-7; CDR3 DNA: TGCGCCAGCAGCCCAAGTCGGTACACCTCCTACGAGCAGTACTTC; CDR3 protein: CASSPSRYTSYEQYF
V gene: TRBV27; D gene: TRBD2; clone size: NA; J gene: TRBJ2-3; CDR3 DNA: TGTGCCAGCAGTTTAGTAACTAGCGGGGGACCCACAGATACGCAGTATTTT; CDR3 protein: CASSLVTSGGPTDTQYF
V gene: TRBV28; D gene: NA; clone size: NA; J gene: TRBJ1-6; CDR3 DNA: TGTGCCAGCAGTTTACCCACAGAGACTAGCTCCTATAATTCACCCCTCCACTTT; CDR3 protein: CASSLPTETSSYNSPLHF
V gene: TRBV28; D gene: NA; clone size: NA; J gene: TRBJ1-2; CDR3 DNA: TGTGCCAGCACCTTGGGGGGAAATGGCTACACCTTC; CDR3 protein: CASTLGGNGYTF